This passage covers 32 T cell receptor beta chains from one sample sequenced in a study of spatial heterogeneity in lung cancer. Time point reported: sample taken at primary tumor resection. MiXCR, applied by TCRdb to the 5' RACE reads, yields one record per CDR3 protein. The sample gives approximately 99 distinct CDR3 sequences, around a quarter of which show up once; less than 80% is in the top ten. Study conclusions and caveats: Higher tumor mutation counts went along with higher counts of expanded intratumoral alpha and beta TCRs.

Their specific antigens are unknown. This specimen consisted of lung tumor tissue, obtained at surgery. The receptors derive from a male donor with early-stage non-small cell lung cancer.

This clonotype is judged hyperexpanded. Being off target in a library aimed at alpha chains, this beta chain has a size of little meaning. The V call is TRBV5-4, the J call TRBJ1-2; D not certain. This CDR3 is 14 amino acids long. The germline gives CDR1 SGHNT, CDR2 YYREEE (reference sequence). Trimming took 4 bases from V and 3 from J, leaving 13 bases between them. This CDR3 reads CASSPFRIHYGYTF. Written as DNA, the CDR3 is TGTGCCAGCAGCCCATTCCGGATCCACTATGGCTACACCTTC.

The table lists this clonotype with a few counts. Little can be read into the size of this beta chain, an off-target read in a library designed for alpha chains. The rearrangement joins TRBV10-2 to TRBJ1-6; TRBD1 matches at 8 bases. J gave up 9 bases and V 4 bases, and 5 bases lay outside the gene matches. Germline V lookup: CDR1 WSHSY, CDR2 SAAADI. CDR3 length: 14 residues. CDR3 coding DNA: TGCGCCAGCAGTGGGGGAGACAGGGGTTCACCCCTCCACTTT. Translated: CASSGGDRGSPLHF.

As to this clonotype: This beta chain is a stray sequence in a library constructed for alpha chains; its clone size is not meaningful. The genes are TRBV6-1 and TRBJ2-1; 9 bases fit TRBD2. Losses at the gene ends were 0 bases for V and 4 bases for J; bases not matched to a gene: 7. The germline V gene encodes CDR1 MNHNS and CDR2 SASEGT. The CDR3 is 17 residues long. The CDR3 DNA is TGTGCCAGCAGTGAAGCGCGGGCTAGCGGGATTTACAATGAGCAGTTCTTC. Its translation: CASSEARASGIYNEQFF.

Judged by abundance, this clonotype is hyperexpanded. Because this beta chain is a stray read in a library intended to capture alpha chains, its abundance should not be given much weight. The chain couples TRBV2 to TRBJ2-3; D remains ambiguous. Germline CDR1 is SNHLY and CDR2 is FYNNEI. CDR3 size: 14 residues. The V end was cut by 2 bases, the J end by 4 bases, with 10 bases between. In DNA, the CDR3 is TGTGCCAGCAGTGAACCCTACCTGCCAGATACGCAGTATTTT. Protein: CASSEPYLPDTQYF.

Points on this clonotype: Since the library was made to target alpha chains, this beta chain is a stray read and its abundance is not meaningful. J is TRBJ2-7 and V is TRBV7-6; D gene unclear. Germline V gives CDR1 SGHVS, CDR2 FNYEAQ. The V end was cut by 1 base, the J end by 6 bases, with 4 bases between. CDR3 size: 11 residues. This chain's CDR3 is CASSLGVEQYF. CDR3 sequence (DNA): TGTGCCAGCAGCTTAGGGGTCGAGCAGTACTTC.

Within the sample, this clonotype is hyperexpanded. Since it is a stray read in a library aimed at alpha chains, this beta chain has a size that is not meaningful. The CDR3 coding sequence is TGTGCCAGCAGTTTGTGGGGGCGCGATGAGCAGTTCTTC. This codes for CASSLWGRDEQFF. The gene calls are TRBV27 and TRBJ2-1; possible D gene TRBD1, 6 bases. V gave up 3 bases and J gave up 8 bases, with 11 bases separating them. In germline, CDR1 is MNHEY, CDR2 SMNVEV (reference sequence). The CDR3 has 13 residues.

Turning to this clonotype: Within a library made for alpha chains, this beta chain is off target, and its count is uninformative. The CDR3 loop reads CSARPDSSYNEQFF. The CDR3 nucleotides read TGCAGTGCTAGACCGGACAGCTCCTACAATGAGCAGTTCTTC. The chain has TRBV20-1 and TRBJ2-1; a weak D match, TRBD1 (6 bases). This CDR3 is built from 14 residues. Per germline, CDR1 DFQATT and CDR2 SNEGSKA (reference sequence). V was trimmed by 2 bases and J by 0 bases, leaving 8 bases between them.

By share of the sample, this clonotype is hyperexpanded. Since it is a stray read in a library aimed at alpha chains, this beta chain has a size that is not meaningful. V and J are TRBV28 and TRBJ1-1, with a possible D match to TRBD1 (5 bases). The germline V gene encodes CDR1 MDHEN and CDR2 SYDVKM. This CDR3 spans 15 amino acids. V was shortened by 6 bases and J by 2 bases, with 16 bases between the two germline ends. The CDR3 DNA reads TGTGCCAGCAGCAACCTCCAGGGTTTCAACACTGAAGCTTTCTTT. Encoded protein: CASSNLQGFNTEAFF.

On this clonotype: Because this beta chain is a stray read in a library intended to capture alpha chains, its abundance should not be given much weight. The chain recombines TRBV29-1 with TRBJ2-2; TRBD2 might be the D (5 bases). Germline V gene sequence: CDR1 SQVTM, CDR2 ANQGSEA. V was clipped by 7 bases and J by 5 bases, with 17 bases between them. This CDR3 is 14 amino acids long. CDR3 in DNA: TGCAGCGCCAAAACCCCCCGGGGTACCGGGGAGCTGTTTTTT. It translates to CSAKTPRGTGELFF.

A few counts support this clonotype. Because the library targeted alpha chains, this beta chain is an off-target read whose size means little. This chain links TRBV5-1 with TRBJ1-2, with D possibly TRBD1 on 5 matching bases. The germline gives CDR1 SGHRS, CDR2 YFSETQ. This CDR3 is 13 amino acids long. The V gene lost 4 bases and the J gene lost 4 bases, with 11 bases spanning the gap. CDR3 nucleotides: TGCGCCAGCAGCCCCATTAGGGGCTATGGCTACACCTTC. This gives the protein CASSPIRGYGYTF.

This clonotype was recorded a few times. Since it is a stray read in a library aimed at alpha chains, this beta chain has a size that is not meaningful. The gene calls are TRBV3-2 and TRBJ2-7; the D call in the table, TRBD1, was not verified against the DNA. TRBV3-2 is a pseudogene. The CDR3 sequence is 16 residues long. This chain's CDR3 is CASRCEDRSGSYEQYF. CDR3 coding DNA: TGTGCCAGCCGTTGCGAGGACAGGTCGGGCTCCTACGAGCAGTACTTC.

This clonotype is deemed hyperexpanded (1% or more). This beta chain turned up in a library designed for alpha chains; as an off-target read, its abundance says little. The V call is TRBV11-2, the J call TRBJ2-5; D call uncertain. V dropped 5 bases and J dropped 5 bases, with 9 bases sitting between them. Germline V gene lookup returns CDR1 SGHAT and CDR2 FQNNGV. The CDR3 has 12 amino acids. DNA for the CDR3: TGTGCCAGCAGCCATTATGCCGAGACCCAGTACTTC. This sequence encodes CASSHYAETQYF.

On this clonotype itself: Within a library made for alpha chains, this beta chain is off target, and its count is uninformative. The genes are TRBV6-1 and TRBJ2-1; D uncertain. V was clipped by 5 bases and J by 5 bases, with 13 bases between them. The CDR3 covers 14 residues. Germline-derived CDR1 and CDR2 are MNHNS and SASEGT. The CDR3 is CASSSSMQDNEQFF. The CDR3 DNA is TGTGCCAGCAGTTCATCGATGCAGGACAATGAGCAGTTCTTC.

This clonotype appeared a single time. This beta chain is an unintended read in a library built for alpha chains; its size means little. J is TRBJ2-5 and V is TRBV18, with D possibly being TRBD2 (5 bases). This CDR3 has 13 residues. Trimming cost V 4 bases and J 1 base, with 7 bases left between them. CDR1 is KGHSH, CDR2 LQKENI, per germline. Here the CDR3 reads CASSRGFQETQYF. For the CDR3, the DNA is TGTGCCAGCTCACGAGGGTTCCAAGAGACCCAGTACTTC.

Notes on this clonotype: Since the library was made to target alpha chains, this beta chain is a stray read and its abundance is not meaningful. The chain combines TRBV5-1 with TRBJ1-1; D call uncertain. Germline CDR1 is SGHRS and CDR2 is YFSETQ. V was cut by 4 bases and J by 1 base, with 8 bases left in between. CDR3 length: 13 residues. The CDR3 region is CASSPGPNTEAFF. In nucleotides, the CDR3 is TGCGCCAGCAGCCCGGGCCCGAACACTGAAGCTTTCTTT. The complete variable domain, with remaining parts taken from reference TRBV5-1 and TRBJ1-1, reads KAGVTQTPRYLIKTRGQQVTLSCSPISGHRSVSWYQQTPGQGLQFLFEYFSETQRNKGNFPGRFSGRQFSNSRSEMNVSTLELGDSALYLCASSPGPNTEAFFGQGTRLTVV.

In regard to this clonotype: Because this beta chain is a stray read in a library intended to capture alpha chains, its abundance should not be given much weight. The rearrangement links TRBV4-1 to TRBJ1-1; D not certain. The CDR3 is 15 residues long. The V gene lost 0 bases and the J gene lost 6 bases, with 14 bases spanning the gap. Germline V gives CDR1 MGHRA, CDR2 YSYEKL. As DNA, the CDR3 is TGCGCCAGCAGCCAAGATGAAGCCCTGGGTGCTGAAGCTTTCTTT. As protein: CASSQDEALGAEAFF.

This clonotype has more than one count but fewer than ten. Within a library made for alpha chains, this beta chain is off target, and its count is uninformative. The rearrangement uses TRBV7-9 and TRBJ1-1, with no clear D. Per germline, CDR1 SEHNR and CDR2 FQNEAQ (reference sequence). The V gene lost 8 bases and the J gene lost 5 bases, with 15 bases spanning the gap. The CDR3 is 13 amino acids. CDR3: CASSPPSGTEAFF. CDR3 coding DNA: TGTGCCAGCTCTCCCCCATCGGGGACTGAAGCTTTCTTT.

This clonotype showed up just a few times. The size of this beta chain means little, since it is a stray read in a library made for alpha chains. The chain employs TRBV28 and TRBJ2-7; D is undetermined. Germline V CDR1 and CDR2: MDHEN, SYDVKM. V was shortened by 3 bases and J by 0 bases, with 9 bases between the two germline ends. The CDR3 loop spans 14 amino acids. CDR3 DNA: TGTGCCAGCAGTTTTTCAGCTAGCTCCTACGAGCAGTACGTC. The encoded protein is CASSFSASSYEQYV.

Of note for this clonotype: This beta chain appears as a stray read in a library generated for alpha chains; its size is not informative. V usage is TRBV12-3 or TRBV12-4 and J usage is TRBJ1-4, with a tentative D call TRBD1 (5 bases). Trimming removed 3 bases from V and 5 bases from J, with 10 bases in between. The length of the CDR3 is 14 residues. The CDR3 spells CASSLGTANEKLFF. The CDR3 region has the DNA TGTGCCAGCAGTTTGGGGACGGCGAATGAAAAACTGTTTTTT.

Comments on this clonotype: For a library built for alpha chains, this beta chain is a stray read; little rests on its size. This rearrangement joins TRBV24-1 to TRBJ2-7; 12 bases match TRBD2. The V and J ends lost 6 bases and 4 bases, in that order; junction bases with no gene match: 3. This CDR3 region has 14 residues. The germline CDR1 and CDR2 sequences are KGHDR and SFDVKD. CDR3 in amino acids: CATSTGTSGYEQYF. DNA for the CDR3: TGTGCCACCAGTACCGGGACTAGCGGGTACGAGCAGTACTTC.

As concerns this clonotype: A library made for alpha chains picked up this beta chain off target, so its size means little. The genes are TRBV11-2 and TRBJ1-1; D is unclear. Germline V gives CDR1 SGHAT, CDR2 FQNNGV. The CDR3 is 11 residues long. The V end lost 5 bases, the J end lost 3 bases, and 4 bases lay between the germline ends. DNA for the CDR3: TGTGCCAGCAGCCACTACACTGAAGCTTTCTTT. Encoded protein: CASSHYTEAFF.

In its sample, this clonotype ranks as hyperexpanded (1% or more). This beta chain is an unintended read in a library built for alpha chains; its size means little. This chain's CDR3 is CASSYSKGSEQYF. The CDR3 nucleotides are TGTGCCAGCAGTTACTCGAAGGGGTCCGAGCAGTACTTC. The rearrangement joins TRBV6-5 to TRBJ2-7; D is perhaps TRBD1 (5 bases). The CDR3 is made up of 13 amino acids. V was shortened by 0 bases and J by 6 bases, with 9 bases between the two germline ends. Per the germline V gene, CDR1 is MNHEY and CDR2 is SVGAGI.

This clonotype has only a few counts. This beta chain is an unintended read in a library built for alpha chains; its size means little. The chain recombines TRBV29-1 with TRBJ2-7; D is ambiguous. The germline CDR1 and CDR2 sequences are SQVTM and ANQGSEA. The CDR3 spans 10 residues. This CDR3 is CRGLKDEQYV. The DNA for the CDR3 is TGCAGGGGGTTAAAGGACGAGCAGTACGTC.

A remark on this clonotype: This beta chain is an off-target read within a library intended for alpha chains, so its frequency means little. The chain uses TRBV2 and TRBJ2-1; D gene ambiguous. CDR1 SNHLY and CDR2 FYNNEI come from the germline V gene. The CDR3 is 15 amino acids. V lost 6 bases and J 0 bases, leaving 12 bases between the germline ends. CDR3 region: CASRRTQSSYNEQFF. DNA of the CDR3: TGTGCCAGCAGAAGGACGCAAAGCTCCTACAATGAGCAGTTCTTC.

Concerning this clonotype: The library was designed around alpha chains, so this beta chain is a stray read whose abundance carries little weight. The gene calls are TRBV7-6 and TRBJ2-3; 12 bases map to TRBD2. With 1 base clipped from V and 4 bases from J, the junction kept 6 bases outside the gene matches. The CDR3 runs to 17 residues. Germline V gives CDR1 SGHVS, CDR2 FNYEAQ. CDR3 in amino acids: CASSLEPTSGGPDTQYF. The CDR3 DNA reads TGTGCCAGCAGCTTAGAACCCACTAGCGGGGGGCCAGATACGCAGTATTTT.

This clonotype was observed a single time. This beta chain is off target for a library built for alpha chains, so its abundance means little. The CDR3 here is CSVEGLAPYNEQFF. The DNA for the CDR3 is TGCAGCGTTGAAGGACTAGCCCCCTACAATGAGCAGTTCTTC. The J gene is TRBJ2-1, the V gene TRBV29-1; 7 bases map to TRBD2. Germline CDR1 is SQVTM and CDR2 is ANQGSEA. The V gene end was trimmed by 1 base and the J gene end by 2 bases; junction bases not matched to a gene: 2. This CDR3 contains 14 residues.

Relative to its sample, this clonotype is hyperexpanded (1% or more). Because the library targeted alpha chains, this beta chain is an off-target read whose size means little. The V gene is TRBV18, the J gene TRBJ2-7; D remains unclear. CDR1 and CDR2 (germline): KGHSH, LQKENI. The length of the CDR3 is 13 residues. Trimming pared 0 bases from V and 3 bases from J, leaving 6 bases between. CDR3 region: CASSPPESYEQYF. Written as DNA, the CDR3 is TGTGCCAGCTCACCACCAGAGAGCTACGAGCAGTACTTC.

A word on this clonotype: This beta chain lies outside the target of a library built for alpha chains; its clone size means little. The V and J genes are TRBV7-9 and TRBJ2-5, with a weak D call TRBD2 (5 bases). Germline V CDR1 and CDR2: SEHNR, FQNEAQ (reference sequence). The ends were cut back, 3 bases at V and 0 bases at J, with 8 bases in the middle. CDR3 length equals 14 residues. Here the CDR3 DNA reads TGTGCCAGCAGCTTGGAGGAGTACCAAGAGACCCAGTACTTC. It is translated as CASSLEEYQETQYF.

The sample holds a few counts of this clonotype. Being off target in a library aimed at alpha chains, this beta chain has a size of little meaning. The V and J genes are TRBV6-2 or TRBV6-3 and TRBJ2-7; 7 nucleotides line up with TRBD1. Unmatched junction bases numbered 3, after V lost 8 bases and J lost 5 bases. The CDR3 runs 11 residues. Germline V gene data show CDR1 as MNHEY and CDR2 as SVGEGT. CDR3 nucleotides: TGTGCCAGCGGGGACAGCCACGAGCAGTACTTC. Translated, it gives CASGDSHEQYF.

By frequency in the sample, this clonotype is hyperexpanded. This beta chain is an unintended read in a library built for alpha chains; its size means little. The gene calls are TRBV2 and TRBJ2-1; D unclear. CDR3 size: 13 residues. V was shortened by 6 bases and J by 0 bases, with 6 bases between the two germline ends. Germline CDR1 SNHLY, CDR2 FYNNEI. CDR3 sequence: CASRWGSYNEQFF. CDR3 DNA sequence: TGTGCCAGCAGGTGGGGCTCCTACAATGAGCAGTTCTTC.

This clonotype has a single count. The library was prepared for alpha chains; this beta chain is a stray read, so its frequency means little. In DNA form, the CDR3 reads TGTGCCAGCAGGCCCGAAGGGGAAGAGACCCAGTACTTC. It translates to CASRPEGEETQYF. The V and J genes are TRBV7-9 and TRBJ2-5, with D tentatively TRBD1 (5 bases). The CDR3 is made up of 13 amino acids. V lost 6 bases and J 3 bases, leaving 11 bases between the germline ends. The germline CDR1 and CDR2 sequences are SEHNR and FQNEAQ (reference sequence). The variable domain in full, completed from reference TRBV7-9 and TRBJ2-5, reads DTGVSQNPRHKITKRGQNVTFRCDPISEHNRLYWYRQTLGQGPEFLTYFQNEAQLEKSRLLSDRFSAERPKGSFSTLEIQRTEQGDSAMYLCASRPEGEETQYFGPGTRLLVL.

On this clonotype: This beta chain came through as a stray read in a library set up for alpha chains, and its size says little. CDR3 sequence (DNA): TGTGCCAGCAGCTTAGATCGGCTTCAAGGTTCCGAGCAGTACTTC. Translated, it gives CASSLDRLQGSEQYF. The chain carries TRBV7-2 and TRBJ2-7; no clear D gene. V gave up 1 base and J gave up 6 bases, with 16 bases separating them. The length of the CDR3 is 15 residues. Germline V lookup: CDR1 SGHTA, CDR2 FQGNSA.